This T cell receptor beta chain was captured in a study of breast tumors, draining lymph nodes, adjacent tissues. This clonotype was picked up a small number of times. The junction departs from the called germline gene at one end, perhaps through a read error. Axillary draining lymph nodes of breast cancer patients supplied the node samples. A single record per CDR3 protein comes from TCRdb applying MiXCR to the multiplex PCR reads. The sample includes some 200,000 distinct CDR3 sequences, 25% to 40% of them seen just once. Germline V gene data show CDR1 as MNHNS and CDR2 as SASEGT. The CDR3 has 14 amino acids.

The chain combines TRBV6-1 with TRBJ2-7; D perhaps matches TRBD1 (6 bases). This TCR was sampled from a female donor with breast cancer. Some clones in this sample may be carry-over from other donors' samples. The sample was axillary lymph node tissue. The CDR3, as DNA: TGTGCCAGCAGTCAAGCCGGAACAGGGTACGAGCAGTACTTC. It specifies CASSQAGTGYEQYF.